Reported below is one TCR beta chain. For sorted subsets, roughly 210 ng DNA per replicate equaled about 27,000 T cell genomes. Measured with immunoSEQ multiplex PCR; TCRdb has only the in-frame clones, and not every one. The repertoire holds millions of clones, with approximately 95% as singletons. The data were taken from a study of shared clonotypes between healthy human individuals. Germline V gene lookup returns CDR1 LNHDA and CDR2 SQIVND (reference sequence). V was pared by 6 bases and J by 1 base, with 5 bases of the junction left unmatched. The CDR3 totals 14 residues. This sequence originates from a man between 18 and 29 years old in good health. Some clones in this sample may be carry-over from other donors' samples. The chain employs TRBV19 and TRBJ1-1, with TRBD1 identical over 7 bases. The sequenced material came from naive CD4+ T cells from PBMCs. Subset noted: CD45RA+ positively selected. CDR3 residues: CASRDRAQNTEAFF. CDR3 nucleotides: TGTGCCAGTAGAGACAGGGCTCAGAACACTGAAGCTTTCTTT. The whole variable domain, filled in from reference TRBV19 and TRBJ1-1, reads DGGITQSPKYLFRKEGQNVTLSCEQNLNHDAMYWYRQDPGQGLRLIYYSQIVNDFQKGDIAEGYSVSREKKESFPLTVTSAQKNPTAFYLCASRDRAQNTEAFFGQGTRLTVV.